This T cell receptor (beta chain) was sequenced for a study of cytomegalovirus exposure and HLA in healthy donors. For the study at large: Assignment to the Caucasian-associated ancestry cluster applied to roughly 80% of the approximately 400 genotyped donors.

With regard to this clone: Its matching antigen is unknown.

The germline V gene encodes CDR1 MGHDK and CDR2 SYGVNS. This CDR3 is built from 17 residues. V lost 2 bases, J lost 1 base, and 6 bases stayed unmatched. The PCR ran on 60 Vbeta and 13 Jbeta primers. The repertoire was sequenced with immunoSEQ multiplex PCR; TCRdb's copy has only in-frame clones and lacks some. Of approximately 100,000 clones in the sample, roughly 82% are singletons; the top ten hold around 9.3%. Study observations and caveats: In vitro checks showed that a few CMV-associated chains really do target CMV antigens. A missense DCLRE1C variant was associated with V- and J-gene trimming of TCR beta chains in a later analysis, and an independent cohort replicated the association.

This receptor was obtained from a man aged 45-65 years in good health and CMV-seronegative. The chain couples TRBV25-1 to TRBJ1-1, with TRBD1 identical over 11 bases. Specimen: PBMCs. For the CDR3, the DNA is TGTGCCAGCAGTGAAAACTTTGGGACAGGGGGGAACACTGAAGCTTTCTTT. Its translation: CASSENFGTGGNTEAFF.